This TCR beta chain was identified in a study of T cell repertoires in cytomegalovirus infection. Whole-study context: Signatures in public TCR beta sequences pointed to both CMV infection and matching HLA type. Findings and limits, study-wide: Summed frequency of public TCR beta families distinguished CMV carriers with the relevant HLA.

With 0 bases removed from V and 4 bases from J, the gap between germline ends came to 7 bases. This CDR3 is 13 amino acids long. Germline V gene lookup returns CDR1 MNHEY and CDR2 SVGEGT. As regards this clonotype: What it binds is not known.

In TCRdb, the reads were re-called with MiXCR into one record per CDR3 protein. The sample has about 160,000 distinct CDR3 sequences, less than 25% seen once. The sequence derives from a human donor in good health (CMV status not recorded). Some clones in this sample may be carry-over from other donors' samples. Material: CD8+ T cells from cultured PBMCs, obtained from culture after CMV antigen stimulation. The chain couples TRBV6-2 or TRBV6-3 to TRBJ2-7, with no clear D. CDR3 nucleotides: TGTGCCAGCAGTTACTCCCCGAAATACGAGCAGTACTTC. It is translated as CASSYSPKYEQYF.